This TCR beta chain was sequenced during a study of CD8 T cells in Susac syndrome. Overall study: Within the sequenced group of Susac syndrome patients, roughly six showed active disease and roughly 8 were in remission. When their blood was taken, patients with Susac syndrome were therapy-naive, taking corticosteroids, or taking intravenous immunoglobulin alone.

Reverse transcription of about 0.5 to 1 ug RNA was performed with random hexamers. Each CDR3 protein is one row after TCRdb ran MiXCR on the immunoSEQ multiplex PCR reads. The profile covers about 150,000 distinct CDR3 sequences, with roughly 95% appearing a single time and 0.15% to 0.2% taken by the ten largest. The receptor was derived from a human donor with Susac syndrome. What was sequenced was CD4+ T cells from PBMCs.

The CDR3 reads CASSAGSNTGELFF. The CDR3, as DNA: TGTGCCAGCAGTGCGGGGTCAAACACCGGGGAGCTGTTTTTT. The V and J genes are TRBV25-1 and TRBJ2-2; D may be TRBD2 (5 bases). CDR1 MGHDK and CDR2 SYGVNS come from the germline V gene. CDR3 length equals 14 residues. Trimming took 4 bases from V and 2 from J, leaving 8 bases between them.